This passage covers 18 T cell receptor beta chains from one sample sequenced in a study of T cells in Graves' hyperthyroidism and ophthalmopathy (dated by TCRdb to between 2018 and 2021). The method behind the library was multiplex PCR. The run used an Illumina HiSeq 2000. Amplification of TCR beta CDR3 regions was carried out from RNA transcripts. The first round of RT-PCR for the TCR CDR3 was performed with the HTBI primer set and the Qiagen OneStep RT-PCR kit. TCRdb trimmed the raw reads at Q25, called clones with MiXCR and kept productive beta chains. Identical CDR3 protein sequences are pooled into one entry, listed with their most common genes and DNA. The sample records hundreds of thousands of distinct CDR3 sequences, roughly 46% of which are singletons. Clones ranked in the top ten supply just under 8.5% of the sample. Sequenced input: peripheral blood or thyroid tissue (not recorded which). Receptors were obtained from a young woman with Graves' hyperthyroidism. Donor details come from another sample of the same person, matched by shared clones.

The table lists this clonotype with many counts. This chain uses TRBV5-6 with TRBJ2-7; possibly TRBD1 for D (5 bases). V was cut by 4 bases and J by 0 bases, with 17 bases left in between. The V gene's germline CDR1 is SGHDT and CDR2 YYEEEE. This CDR3 region has 16 residues. CDR3 amino acids: CASSATLTASSYEQYF. For the CDR3, the DNA is TGTGCCAGCAGCGCGACGTTGACAGCGAGCTCCTACGAGCAGTACTTC.

Ten or more counts support this clonotype. This chain links TRBV10-3 with TRBJ2-7; maybe TRBD2 (7 bases). The CDR3 is made up of 14 amino acids. Between the trimmed V and J ends, which lost 4 bases and 7 bases, there was a span of 17 bases. Germline V gene sequence: CDR1 ENHRY, CDR2 SYGVKD. CDR3 sequence: CAISGGGAMGEQYF. DNA for the CDR3: TGTGCCATCAGTGGTGGGGGGGCGATGGGAGAGCAGTACTTC.

The CDR3 DNA follows: TGTGCCAGCGGCTTGTCAGGGCAAACTGAAGCTTTCTTT. Translating gives CASGLSGQTEAFF. The V call is TRBV6-1, the J call TRBJ1-1, with D possibly being TRBD1 (5 bases). The germline V gene has CDR1 MNHNS and CDR2 SASEGT. The germline V and J ends were trimmed by 8 bases and 5 bases, with 15 bases remaining between them. The CDR3 is 13 residues long.

This clonotype was seen a handful of times. This rearrangement joins TRBV11-2 to TRBJ2-5; weak D call: TRBD1 (5 bases). The CDR3 totals 15 residues. V was shortened by 5 bases and J by 1 base, with 14 bases between the two germline ends. Germline loops: CDR1 SGHAT, CDR2 FQNNGV. In DNA form, the CDR3 reads TGTGCCAGCAGCACCGCGACAGAAATCCAAGAGACCCAGTACTTC. It specifies CASSTATEIQETQYF.

The CDR3 nucleotides read TGTGCCAGCAGCTGGGACAGGATTTCGAACACTGAAGCTTTCTTT. Translating it yields CASSWDRISNTEAFF. The V call is TRBV7-8, the J call TRBJ1-1; 8 nucleotides align to TRBD1. Germline lookup yields CDR1 SGHVS and CDR2 FQNEAQ. The CDR3 extends over 15 amino acids. V was clipped by 4 bases and J by 1 base; unmatched bases: 5.

The genes are TRBV9 and TRBJ2-5; unclear D gene. V shed 4 bases and J shed 2 bases, with 15 bases lying between them. The CDR3 is 15 residues long. CDR1 is SGDLS and CDR2 is YYNGEE in the germline V gene. The CDR3 nucleotides read TGTGCCAGCAGCTTAGATGTCGGAGATCAAGAGACCCAGTACTTC. Protein: CASSLDVGDQETQYF. Variable domain in full (rest from reference TRBV9 and TRBJ2-5): DSGVTQTPKHLITATGQRVTLRCSPRSGDLSVYWYQQSLDQGLQFLIQYYNGEERAKGNILERFSAQQFPDLHSELNLSSLELGDSALYFCASSLDVGDQETQYFGPGTRLLVL.

This clonotype appeared a single time. This chain links TRBV29-1 with TRBJ1-4; 7 bases line up with TRBD1. V gave up 8 bases and J gave up 3 bases; unmatched junction bases: 9. This CDR3 has 14 amino acids. The germline gives CDR1 SQVTM, CDR2 ANQGSEA. CDR3 region: CSSLGQGANEKLFF. CDR3 DNA sequence: TGCAGCAGCTTGGGGCAGGGGGCTAATGAAAAACTGTTTTTT.

This clonotype turned up a few times. The chain couples TRBV7-2 to TRBJ2-7; D might be TRBD1 (5 bases). V dropped 5 bases and J dropped 0 bases, with 14 bases sitting between them. The CDR3 is 15 amino acids. CDR1 and CDR2 (germline): SGHTA, FQGNSA. The CDR3 coding sequence is TGTGCCAGCAGCAAAGACAGCAGTACCTCCTACGAGCAGTACTTC. It yields the protein CASSKDSSTSYEQYF.

The chain is built from TRBV7-7 and TRBJ2-2, with 11 bases fitting TRBD2. The V gene's germline CDR1 is SSHAT and CDR2 FNYEAQ (reference sequence). CDR3 length equals 16 residues. The CDR3 sequence: CATEPGTSGATGELFF. Here the CDR3 DNA reads TGTGCTACCGAGCCCGGGACTAGCGGAGCAACCGGGGAGCTGTTTTTT.

This sequence joins TRBV7-9 and TRBJ2-7; D unresolved. CDR3 length equals 14 residues. Germline lookup yields CDR1 SEHNR and CDR2 FQNEAQ (reference sequence). The V gene lost 0 bases and the J gene lost 3 bases, with 9 bases spanning the gap. The CDR3: CASSLAAEVYEQYF. The CDR3, as DNA: TGTGCCAGCAGCTTAGCTGCTGAAGTCTACGAGCAGTACTTC.

This clonotype appeared a few times. The CDR3 spells CAISESPGQPQETQYF. DNA of the CDR3: TGTGCCATCAGTGAGTCCCCGGGACAACCTCAAGAGACCCAGTACTTC. The chain combines TRBV10-3 with TRBJ2-5; tentative D call: TRBD1 (6 bases). Between the trimmed V and J ends, which lost 0 bases and 2 bases, there was a span of 13 bases. This CDR3 spans 16 amino acids. The germline gives CDR1 ENHRY, CDR2 SYGVKD.

The table lists this clonotype with many counts. The chain recombines TRBV7-9 with TRBJ1-2, with D tentatively TRBD1 (6 bases). V was cut by 7 bases and J by 4 bases, with 13 bases left in between. Germline lookup yields CDR1 SEHNR and CDR2 FQNEAQ (reference sequence). CDR3 length equals 13 residues. This chain's CDR3 is CASTRTGAYGYTF. The CDR3 coding sequence is TGTGCCAGCACCCGGACGGGGGCCTATGGCTACACCTTC.

This clonotype was observed many times. The gene calls are TRBV2 and TRBJ1-5; D is unclear. The germline V and J ends were trimmed by 4 bases and 7 bases, with 8 bases remaining between them. CDR1 SNHLY and CDR2 FYNNEI come from the germline V gene. There are 12 residues in the CDR3. In nucleotides, the CDR3 is TGTGCCAGCAGTGTTAGGGCCCAGCCCCAGCATTTT. Protein: CASSVRAQPQHF.

This clonotype was seen just once. The chain links TRBV10-3 to TRBJ2-6, with a weak D call TRBD1 (5 bases). Trimming cost V 0 bases and J 2 bases, with 8 bases left between them. CDR1 ENHRY and CDR2 SYGVKD come from the germline V gene. The CDR3 covers 16 residues. CDR3 amino acids: CAISESGRAGANVLTF. Written as DNA, the CDR3 is TGTGCCATCAGTGAGTCGGGCAGGGCTGGGGCCAACGTCCTGACTTTC.

This clonotype was recorded many times. The J gene is TRBJ2-7, the V gene TRBV4-1, with D unclear. V was trimmed by 4 bases and J by 3 bases, leaving 10 bases between them. Germline lookup yields CDR1 MGHRA and CDR2 YSYEKL. This CDR3 is built from 13 residues. The CDR3 nucleotides read TGCGCCAGCAGCCGATCGGTCCACTACGAGCAGTACTTC. This translates into CASSRSVHYEQYF.

The table lists this clonotype with a few counts. The rearrangement uses TRBV15 and TRBJ2-2, with TRBD2 matching over 8 bases. CDR1 is LNHNV and CDR2 is YYDKDF in the germline V gene (reference sequence). The CDR3 has 16 amino acids. Unmatched junction bases numbered 12, after V lost 6 bases and J lost 6 bases. DNA of the CDR3: TGTGCCACCAGTGATTCTGAAACGGGAGGGCCCGGGGAGCTGTTTTTT. Protein product: CATSDSETGGPGELFF.

The genes are TRBV2 and TRBJ1-2; TRBD1 aligns across 7 bases. The CDR3 contains 13 residues. Germline trimming cut 5 bases from V and 7 bases from J; bases unmatched to any gene: 7. Germline V gene lookup returns CDR1 SNHLY and CDR2 FYNNEI. This CDR3 is CASSIPGQSGYTF. The CDR3 nucleotides are TGTGCCAGCAGTATTCCGGGACAGAGTGGCTACACCTTC.

The chain joins TRBV25-1 to TRBJ1-3; 8 positions agree with TRBD1. The germline V gene has CDR1 MGHDK and CDR2 SYGVNS. The CDR3 length is 15 residues. V was clipped by 7 bases and J by 0 bases; unmatched bases: 5. Here the CDR3 reads CASKTGGISGNTIYF. The CDR3, as DNA: TGTGCCAGCAAAACAGGGGGGATCTCTGGAAACACCATATATTTT.